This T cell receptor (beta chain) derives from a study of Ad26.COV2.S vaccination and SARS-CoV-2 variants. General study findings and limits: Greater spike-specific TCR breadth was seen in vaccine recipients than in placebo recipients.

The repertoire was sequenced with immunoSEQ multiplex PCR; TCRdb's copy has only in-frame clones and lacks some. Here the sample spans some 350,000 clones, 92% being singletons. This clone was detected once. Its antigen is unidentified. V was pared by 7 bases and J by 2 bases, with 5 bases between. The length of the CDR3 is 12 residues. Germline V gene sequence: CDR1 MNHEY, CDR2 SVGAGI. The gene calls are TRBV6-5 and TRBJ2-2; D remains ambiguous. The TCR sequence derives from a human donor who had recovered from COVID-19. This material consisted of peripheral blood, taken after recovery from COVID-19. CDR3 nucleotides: TGTGCCAGCACCGAAAACACCGGGGAGCTGTTTTTT. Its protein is CASTENTGELFF.